Listed here are 28 T cell receptor beta chains from one sample, sequenced in a study of CD8+ T cells in alopecia areata (dated by TCRdb to 2017 to 2018). The library was produced with the immunoSEQ multiplex PCR assay. For TCR sequencing, RNA was extracted from every sample and reverse transcribed into cDNA to serve as template. In its TCRdb copy, this immuneACCESS table keeps in-frame sequences only and misses some clones. Where compared with another copy, unresolved V genes explain less than half of these, and the others have no known cause. The sample yields 140,000 or so clones; 62% were counted once. Jointly, the top ten make up 36% of the sample. The specimen sequenced was CD8+ T cells sorted from blood. The receptors originated from a human donor in good health.

The chain is built from TRBV25-1 and TRBJ2-3; D is ambiguous. Trimming stripped 1 base from V and 6 bases from J, with 2 bases between. Germline V CDR1 and CDR2: MGHDK, SYGVNS. This CDR3 region has 11 residues. The chain's CDR3 is CASSELDTQYF. Written as DNA, the CDR3 is TGTGCCAGCAGTGAATTGGATACGCAGTATTTT.

The CDR3 nucleotides are TGTGCCAGCAGCGCACCGACAAGGGCAGTTGAGCAGTTCTTC. This codes for CASSAPTRAVEQFF. This chain connects TRBV9 to TRBJ2-1, with no clear D. This CDR3 is 14 amino acids long. Germline lookup yields CDR1 SGDLS and CDR2 YYNGEE. V gave up 3 bases and J gave up 9 bases, with 16 bases separating them.

This clone turned up a few times. The chain is built from TRBV7-9 and TRBJ2-5; tentative D call: TRBD1 (6 bases). Germline CDR1 SEHNR, CDR2 FQNEAQ (reference sequence). Trimming took 5 bases from V and 4 from J, leaving 20 bases between them. The CDR3 length is 16 residues. The CDR3 loop is CASSEGYRVYTETQYF. The CDR3 DNA reads as TGTGCCAGCAGCGAGGGGTACAGGGTGTATACAGAGACCCAGTACTTC.

This rearrangement joins TRBV28 to TRBJ2-3; D is perhaps TRBD2 (5 bases). The CDR3 is 16 residues long. Looked up from germline, CDR1 is MDHEN and CDR2 is SYDVKM. Between the trimmed V and J ends, which lost 3 bases and 2 bases, there was a span of 15 bases. The CDR3 is CASSLSILASTDTQYF. The CDR3 bases are TGTGCCAGCAGTTTGTCCATTTTAGCGTCCACAGATACGCAGTATTTT.

In this sample, this clone is medium-sized. The chain is built from TRBV14 and TRBJ2-1; unclear D gene. CDR3 length: 15 residues. Between the trimmed V and J ends, which lost 1 base and 0 bases, there was a span of 7 bases. CDR1 is SGHDN, CDR2 FVKESK, per germline. The CDR3 spells CASSQVGFSYNEQFF. The CDR3 DNA sequence: TGTGCCAGCAGCCAAGTTGGGTTCTCCTACAATGAGCAGTTCTTC.

The genes are TRBV2 and TRBJ2-1; D is ambiguous. The CDR3 runs to 13 residues. CDR1 SNHLY and CDR2 FYNNEI come from the germline V gene. The ends were cut back, 4 bases at V and 12 bases at J, with 16 bases in the middle. The CDR3 is CASSGIQKDGQFF. The CDR3 DNA is TGTGCCAGCAGTGGGATACAGAAGGACGGGCAGTTCTTC.

This clone was seen more than once but under ten times. CDR3: CASSLSNREVYGYTF. The CDR3 DNA follows: TGTGCCAGCAGCCTGAGTAACCGTGAAGTCTATGGCTACACCTTC. The chain carries TRBV14 and TRBJ1-2; no reliable D call. This CDR3 spans 15 amino acids. CDR1 and CDR2 from the germline V gene are SGHDN and FVKESK. V was shortened by 4 bases and J by 4 bases, with 16 bases between the two germline ends. Supplemented by reference TRBV14 and TRBJ1-2, the full variable domain reads EAGVTQFPSHSVIEKGQTVTLRCDPISGHDNLYWYRRVMGKEIKFLLHFVKESKQDESGMPNNRFLAERTGGTYSTLKVQPAELEDSGVYFCASSLSNREVYGYTFGSGTRLTVV.

This chain joins TRBV6-5 and TRBJ2-3; D is unresolved. Germline V gene data show CDR1 as MNHEY and CDR2 as SVGAGI. Trimming cost V 8 bases and J 6 bases, with 6 bases left between them. The CDR3 runs to 10 residues. CDR3 in amino acids: CASGDDTQYF. DNA of the CDR3: TGTGCCAGCGGTGATGATACGCAGTATTTT.

This sequence joins TRBV7-8 and TRBJ2-5; 7 bases agree with TRBD2. The V gene end was trimmed by 5 bases and the J gene end by 2 bases; junction bases not matched to a gene: 5. This CDR3 is 14 amino acids long. The germline V gene encodes CDR1 SGHVS and CDR2 FQNEAQ. The CDR3 nucleotides are TGTGCCAGCAGCCCCGGGACTACTCAAGAGACCCAGTACTTC. Protein: CASSPGTTQETQYF. The full variable domain, rest sourced from reference TRBV7-8 and TRBJ2-5, is GAGVSQSPRYKVAKRGQDVALRCDPISGHVSLFWYQQALGQGPEFLTYFQNEAQLDKSGLPSDRFFAERPEGSVSTLKIQRTQQEDSAVYLCASSPGTTQETQYFGPGTRLLVL.

The chain employs TRBV29-1 and TRBJ1-2, with D maybe TRBD1 (6 bases). The CDR3 is 11 residues long. Germline values: CDR1 SQVTM, CDR2 ANQGSEA. Trimming took 6 bases from V and 8 from J, leaving 13 bases between them. The CDR3 nucleotides are TGCAGCGTCCCCCACAGGGACGGCTACACCTTC. Residues: CSVPHRDGYTF.

The chain recombines TRBV25-1 with TRBJ2-5, with 7 bases aligning to TRBD2. J gave up 5 bases and V 4 bases, and 7 bases lay outside the gene matches. Per germline, CDR1 MGHDK and CDR2 SYGVNS. The CDR3 runs to 14 residues. The CDR3 bases are TGTGCCAGCAGTGGTTTAGCGGGTGGCGAGACCCAGTACTTC. As protein: CASSGLAGGETQYF.

This chain joins TRBV28 and TRBJ1-5; no reliable D call. The CDR3 totals 13 residues. Between the trimmed V and J ends, which lost 8 bases and 2 bases, there was a span of 10 bases. CDR1 and CDR2 (germline): MDHEN, SYDVKM. The CDR3 bases are TGTGCCAGCCCGGAGGGATGCAATCAGCCCCAGCATTTT. This sequence encodes CASPEGCNQPQHF.

The chain couples TRBV5-4 to TRBJ2-1, with D possibly being TRBD1 or TRBD2 (6 bases each). The V end lost 1 base, the J end lost 4 bases, and 24 bases lay between the germline ends. The CDR3 is made up of 19 amino acids. Germline V lookup: CDR1 SGHNT, CDR2 YYREEE (reference sequence). DNA for the CDR3: TGTGCCAGCAGCTTGCGGGGGCTAGCGAACGTTAGGGGTTACAATGAGCAGTTCTTC. Translated: CASSLRGLANVRGYNEQFF.

The chain couples TRBV11-2 to TRBJ2-1; D is uncertain. The CDR3 is 15 amino acids. Trimming removed 1 base at V and 3 bases at J, with 10 bases between. Germline CDR1 and CDR2: SGHAT and FQNNGV. The CDR3 sequence: CASSLGPTRYNEQFF. DNA for the CDR3: TGTGCCAGCAGCTTAGGACCCACACGCTACAATGAGCAGTTCTTC.

The chain is built from TRBV10-2 and TRBJ2-7; D perhaps matches TRBD2 (5 bases). The V gene's germline CDR1 is WSHSY and CDR2 SAAADI. The CDR3 spans 12 residues. Between the trimmed V and J ends, which lost 6 bases and 0 bases, there was a span of 6 bases. This CDR3 reads CASRDFSYEQYF. For the CDR3, the DNA is TGCGCCAGCAGGGACTTCTCCTACGAGCAGTACTTC.

The chain has TRBV5-6 and TRBJ1-1; tentatively, D is TRBD1 (6 bases). CDR1 SGHDT and CDR2 YYEEEE come from the germline V gene. V gave up 2 bases and J gave up 6 bases, with 11 bases separating them. This CDR3 region has 13 residues. The CDR3 nucleotides are TGTGCCAGCAGCTTAGGGGGGTTTGCTGAAGCTTTCTTT. Translating it yields CASSLGGFAEAFF.

V usage is TRBV28 and J usage is TRBJ2-1, with D tentatively TRBD2 (5 bases). The ends were cut back, 10 bases at V and 8 bases at J, with 15 bases in the middle. The CDR3 is 12 amino acids. CDR1 is MDHEN, CDR2 SYDVKM, per germline. The DNA for the CDR3 is TGTGCCACCCAGCAGAGTAGCGATGAGCAGTTCTTC. It yields the protein CATQQSSDEQFF.

The chain employs TRBV27 and TRBJ1-1; no reliable D call. The CDR3 is 13 amino acids. The V end was cut by 6 bases, the J end by 0 bases, with 8 bases between. Germline V gene lookup returns CDR1 MNHEY and CDR2 SMNVEV (reference sequence). Written as DNA, the CDR3 is TGTGCCAGCAGCCGCCTCCTGAACACTGAAGCTTTCTTT. Amino acid sequence: CASSRLLNTEAFF.

The V call is TRBV4-1, the J call TRBJ2-5; 7 bases line up with TRBD2. The germline V gene encodes CDR1 MGHRA and CDR2 YSYEKL. The CDR3 has 17 residues. With V trimmed by 1 base and J by 1 base, 9 bases remained unmatched. The CDR3 region is CASSQVRAGVPQETQYF. The CDR3 region has the DNA TGCGCCAGCAGCCAAGTTCGGGCGGGAGTACCCCAAGAGACCCAGTACTTC.

This clone was detected once. This sequence joins TRBV30 and TRBJ1-2, with D possibly TRBD1 on 5 matching bases. Trimming removed 5 bases from V and 3 bases from J, with 13 bases in between. There are 13 residues in the CDR3. Germline CDR1 GTSNPN, CDR2 SVGIG (reference sequence). In nucleotides, the CDR3 is TGTGCCTGGCGACAGCGGACGGACTATGGCTACACCTTC. It is translated as CAWRQRTDYGYTF.

This clone has more than one count but fewer than ten. The CDR3 protein is CASSTPGAIANTGELFF. CDR3 bases: TGTGCCAGTAGTACCCCGGGGGCGATCGCGAACACCGGGGAGCTGTTTTTT. The V and J genes are TRBV19 and TRBJ2-2; D may match TRBD1 or TRBD2 (6 bases each). The V gene's germline CDR1 is LNHDA and CDR2 SQIVND (reference sequence). The CDR3 loop spans 17 amino acids. Trimming took off 4 bases at V and 0 bases at J, with 15 bases between the two ends. Looking up the rest from reference TRBV19 and TRBJ2-2 gives the full variable domain: DGGITQSPKYLFRKEGQNVTLSCEQNLNHDAMYWYRQDPGQGLRLIYYSQIVNDFQKGDIAEGYSVSREKKESFPLTVTSAQKNPTAFYLCASSTPGAIANTGELFFGEGSRLTVL.

The chain combines TRBV27 with TRBJ1-5; D is ambiguous. The CDR3 extends over 13 amino acids. Germline values: CDR1 MNHEY, CDR2 SMNVEV (reference sequence). V was cut by 1 base and J by 5 bases, with 6 bases left in between. DNA for the CDR3: TGTGCCAGCAGTTTATGGGAGGATCAGCCCCAGCATTTT. Amino acids: CASSLWEDQPQHF.

This rearrangement joins TRBV7-9 to TRBJ2-1, with TRBD2 matching 7 bases. This CDR3 contains 16 residues. Germline loops: CDR1 SEHNR, CDR2 FQNEAQ (reference sequence). J gave up 5 bases and V 5 bases, and 12 bases lay outside the gene matches. The DNA for the CDR3 is TGTGCCAGCAGCCTACTAGCGAACCAACGGAACAATGAGCAGTTCTTC. Translating it yields CASSLLANQRNNEQFF.

The chain has TRBV6-5 and TRBJ1-2, with no clear D. The CDR3 runs 14 residues. Per germline, CDR1 MNHEY and CDR2 SVGAGI. The V end was cut by 9 bases, the J end by 1 base, with 15 bases between. In DNA form, the CDR3 reads TGTGCCAGTAGCGGGCAGAGTCTTAACTATGGCTACACCTTC. Translation: CASSGQSLNYGYTF.

V and J are TRBV29-1 and TRBJ2-3, with D uncertain. V shed 5 bases and J shed 4 bases, with 13 bases lying between them. The CDR3 extends over 13 amino acids. Germline loops: CDR1 SQVTM, CDR2 ANQGSEA. The CDR3 reads CSVPEGPPDTQYF. CDR3 nucleotide sequence: TGCAGCGTTCCCGAAGGGCCTCCAGATACGCAGTATTTT.

The CDR3 sequence is CASIDRDEKLFF. DNA for the CDR3: TGTGCCAGTATTGACAGGGATGAAAAACTGTTTTTT. The genes are TRBV19 and TRBJ1-4; 7 nucleotides match TRBD1. The CDR3 is 12 amino acids. V shed 7 bases, J shed 6 bases, and the junction held 2 bases outside the gene matches. CDR1 is LNHDA, CDR2 SQIVND, per germline (reference sequence).

This rearrangement joins TRBV29-1 to TRBJ2-5; D possibly corresponds to TRBD2 (6 bases). CDR3 length: 13 residues. Germline CDR1 SQVTM, CDR2 ANQGSEA. V gave up 7 bases and J gave up 2 bases, with 14 bases separating them. The DNA for the CDR3 is TGCAGCGCACCTGGGACTTTTCAAGAGACCCAGTACTTC. It translates to CSAPGTFQETQYF.

V usage is TRBV5-1 and J usage is TRBJ1-2; D gene unclear. V was trimmed by 5 bases and J by 8 bases, leaving 13 bases between them. The CDR3 totals 12 residues. CDR1 and CDR2 (germline): SGHRS, YFSETQ. The CDR3 nucleotides read TGCGCCAGCAGGCCTGGTTCTTTAGGCTACACCTTC. It specifies CASRPGSLGYTF.